This TCR beta chain was captured by sequencing in a study of early stage breast cancer tumors. Study in general: Most of the 16 invasive tumors were ER+, PR+ and HER2-. Samples were sequenced at approximately 9.5-fold average coverage.

General study findings and limits: Bulk DNA sequencing of unsorted cells missed chain pairing and markers. Comparing each tissue with blood distinguished tumor from normal in 14 of 16 patients.

The repertoire was sequenced with immunoSEQ multiplex PCR; TCRdb's copy has only in-frame clones and lacks some. Of 8,000 to 9,500 clones in the sample, roughly 80% were seen once. Remarks on this clone: No antigen is known for it.

V gave up 7 bases and J gave up 5 bases; unmatched junction bases: 14. In germline, CDR1 is SQVTM, CDR2 ANQGSEA. There are 15 residues in the CDR3. Sequenced sample: normal breast tissue next to the tumor. The rearrangement joins TRBV29-1 to TRBJ2-5, with 9 bases that match TRBD1. The TCR was taken from a person in their 60s with breast cancer. CDR3: CSGFRGQGLWETQYF. The DNA of the CDR3 is TGCAGCGGCTTTAGGGGACAGGGTTTGTGGGAGACCCAGTACTTC.